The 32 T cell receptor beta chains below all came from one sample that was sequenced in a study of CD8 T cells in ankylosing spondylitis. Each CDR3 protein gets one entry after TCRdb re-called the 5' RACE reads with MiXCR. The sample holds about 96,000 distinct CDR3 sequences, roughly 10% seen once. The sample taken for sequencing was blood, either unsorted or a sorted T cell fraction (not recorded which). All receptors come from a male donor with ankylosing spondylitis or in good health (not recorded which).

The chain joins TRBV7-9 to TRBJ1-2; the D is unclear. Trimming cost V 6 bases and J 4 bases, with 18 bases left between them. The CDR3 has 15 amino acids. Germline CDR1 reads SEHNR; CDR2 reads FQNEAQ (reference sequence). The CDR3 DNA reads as TGTGCCAGCAGTTTCACTTTGGCCGGACCCTATGGCTACACCTTC. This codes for CASSFTLAGPYGYTF.

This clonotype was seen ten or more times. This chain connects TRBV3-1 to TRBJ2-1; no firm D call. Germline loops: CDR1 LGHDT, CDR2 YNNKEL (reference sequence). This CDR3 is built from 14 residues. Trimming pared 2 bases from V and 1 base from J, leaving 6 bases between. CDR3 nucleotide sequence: TGTGCCAGCAGCCAACGTCTATCCTACAATGAGCAGTTCTTC. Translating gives CASSQRLSYNEQFF.

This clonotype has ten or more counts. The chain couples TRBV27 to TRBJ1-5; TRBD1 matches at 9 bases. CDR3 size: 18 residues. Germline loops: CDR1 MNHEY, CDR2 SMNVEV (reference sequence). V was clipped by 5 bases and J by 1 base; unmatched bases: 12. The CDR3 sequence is CASSGTGPVLRSNQPQHF. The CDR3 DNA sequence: TGTGCCAGCAGTGGGACAGGGCCCGTACTCCGGAGCAATCAGCCCCAGCATTTT.

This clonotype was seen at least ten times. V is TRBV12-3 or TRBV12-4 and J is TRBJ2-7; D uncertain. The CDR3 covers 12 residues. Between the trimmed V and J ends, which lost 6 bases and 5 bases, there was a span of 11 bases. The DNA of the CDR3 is TGTGCCAGCAGCCTCAGGCGCCACGAGCAGTACTTC. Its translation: CASSLRRHEQYF.

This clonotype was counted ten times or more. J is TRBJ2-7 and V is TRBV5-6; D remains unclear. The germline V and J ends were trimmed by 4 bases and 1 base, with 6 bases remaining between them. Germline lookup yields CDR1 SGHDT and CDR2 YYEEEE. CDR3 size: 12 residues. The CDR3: CASSVSSYEQYF. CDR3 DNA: TGTGCCAGCAGCGTGTCGTCCTACGAGCAGTACTTC.

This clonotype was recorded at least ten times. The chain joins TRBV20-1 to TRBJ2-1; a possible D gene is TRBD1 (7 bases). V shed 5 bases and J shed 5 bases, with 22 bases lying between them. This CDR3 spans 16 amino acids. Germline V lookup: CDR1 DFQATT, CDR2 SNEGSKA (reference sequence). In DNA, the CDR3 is TGCAGTGCTTACCAGGGGGGTCCACGACTTAACAATGAGCAGTTCTTC. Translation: CSAYQGGPRLNNEQFF.

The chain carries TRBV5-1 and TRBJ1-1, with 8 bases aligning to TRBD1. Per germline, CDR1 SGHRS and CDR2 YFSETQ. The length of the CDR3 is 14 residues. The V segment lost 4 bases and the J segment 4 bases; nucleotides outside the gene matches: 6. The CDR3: CASSVTGVATEAFF. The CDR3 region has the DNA TGCGCCAGCAGCGTGACAGGGGTTGCCACTGAAGCTTTCTTT.

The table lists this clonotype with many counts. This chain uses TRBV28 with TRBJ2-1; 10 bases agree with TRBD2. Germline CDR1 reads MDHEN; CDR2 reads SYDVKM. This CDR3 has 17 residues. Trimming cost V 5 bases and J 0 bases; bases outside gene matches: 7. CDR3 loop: CASSPGLASSSYNEQFF. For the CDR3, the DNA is TGTGCCAGCAGTCCGGGACTAGCGTCAAGCTCCTACAATGAGCAGTTCTTC.

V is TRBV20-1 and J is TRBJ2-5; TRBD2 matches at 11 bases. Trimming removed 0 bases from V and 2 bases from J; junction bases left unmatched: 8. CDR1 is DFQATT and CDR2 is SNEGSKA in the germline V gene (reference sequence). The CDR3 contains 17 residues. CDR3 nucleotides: TGCAGTGCTAGAGATCATCTAGCGGGGGGACTTCAAGAGACCCAGTACTTC. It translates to CSARDHLAGGLQETQYF.

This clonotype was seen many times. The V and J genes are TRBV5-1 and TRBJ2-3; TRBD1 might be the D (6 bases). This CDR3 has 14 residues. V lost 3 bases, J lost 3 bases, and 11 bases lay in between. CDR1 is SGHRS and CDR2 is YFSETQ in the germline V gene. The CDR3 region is CASSSGEPTDTQYF. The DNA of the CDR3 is TGCGCCAGCAGCTCAGGGGAGCCTACAGATACGCAGTATTTT.

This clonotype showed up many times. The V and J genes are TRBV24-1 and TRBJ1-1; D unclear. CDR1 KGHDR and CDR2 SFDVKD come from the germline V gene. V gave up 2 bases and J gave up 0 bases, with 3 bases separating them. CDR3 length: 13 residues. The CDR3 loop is CATSDWMNTEAFF. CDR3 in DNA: TGTGCCACCAGTGATTGGATGAACACTGAAGCTTTCTTT.

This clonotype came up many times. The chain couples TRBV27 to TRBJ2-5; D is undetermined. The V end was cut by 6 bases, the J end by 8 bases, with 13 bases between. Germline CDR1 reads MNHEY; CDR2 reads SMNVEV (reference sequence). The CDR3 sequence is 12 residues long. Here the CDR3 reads CASRPAKGTQYF. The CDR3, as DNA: TGTGCCAGCAGGCCAGCCAAGGGAACCCAGTACTTC.

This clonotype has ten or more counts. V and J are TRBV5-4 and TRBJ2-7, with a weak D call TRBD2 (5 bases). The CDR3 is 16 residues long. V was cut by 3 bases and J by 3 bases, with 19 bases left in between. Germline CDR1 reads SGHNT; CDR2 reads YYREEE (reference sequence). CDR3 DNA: TGTGCCAGCAGCTCCTCCCGCCTAGCCCAGAACTACGAGCAGTACTTC. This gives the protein CASSSSRLAQNYEQYF.

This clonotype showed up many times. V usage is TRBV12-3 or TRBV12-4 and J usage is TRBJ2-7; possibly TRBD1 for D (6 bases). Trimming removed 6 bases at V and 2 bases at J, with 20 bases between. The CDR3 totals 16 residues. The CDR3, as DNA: TGTGCCAGCAGCCCTTCAGCGAGGGGGACACCCTACGAGCAGTACTTC. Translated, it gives CASSPSARGTPYEQYF.

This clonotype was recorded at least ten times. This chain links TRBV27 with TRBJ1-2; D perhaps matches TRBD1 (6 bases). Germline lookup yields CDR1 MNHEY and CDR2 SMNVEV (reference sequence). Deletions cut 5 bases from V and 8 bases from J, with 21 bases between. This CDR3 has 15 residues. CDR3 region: CASSLTNRALWGYTF. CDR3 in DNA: TGTGCCAGCAGTCTGACGAACAGGGCCCTTTGGGGCTACACCTTC.

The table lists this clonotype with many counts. CDR3 sequence reads: CAWELAGGNTIYF. CDR3 sequence (DNA): TGTGCCTGGGAGTTGGCAGGAGGAAACACCATATATTTT. The chain combines TRBV30 with TRBJ1-3, with D uncertain. The V gene lost 5 bases and the J gene lost 4 bases, with 12 bases spanning the gap. Germline V lookup: CDR1 GTSNPN, CDR2 SVGIG (reference sequence). The CDR3 totals 13 residues.

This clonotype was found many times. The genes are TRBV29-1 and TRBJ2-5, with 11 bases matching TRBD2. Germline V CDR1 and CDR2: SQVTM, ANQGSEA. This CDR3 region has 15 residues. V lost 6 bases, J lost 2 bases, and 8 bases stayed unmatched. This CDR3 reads CSVAGLAGDQETQYF. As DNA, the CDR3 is TGCAGCGTGGCAGGACTAGCGGGCGATCAAGAGACCCAGTACTTC.

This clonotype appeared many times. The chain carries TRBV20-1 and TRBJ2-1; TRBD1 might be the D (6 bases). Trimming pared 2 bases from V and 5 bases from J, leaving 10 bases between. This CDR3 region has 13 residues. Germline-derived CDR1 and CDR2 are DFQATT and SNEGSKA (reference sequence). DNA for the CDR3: TGCAGTGCTAGAAGTACAGGGAACAATGAGCAGTTCTTC. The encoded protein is CSARSTGNNEQFF.

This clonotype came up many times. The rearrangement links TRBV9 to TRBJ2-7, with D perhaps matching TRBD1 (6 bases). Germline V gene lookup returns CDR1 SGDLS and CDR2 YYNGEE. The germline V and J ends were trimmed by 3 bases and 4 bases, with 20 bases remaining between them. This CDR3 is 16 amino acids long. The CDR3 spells CASSASSGQGRYEQYF. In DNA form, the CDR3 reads TGTGCCAGCAGCGCCTCCTCGGGTCAGGGGCGGTACGAGCAGTACTTC.

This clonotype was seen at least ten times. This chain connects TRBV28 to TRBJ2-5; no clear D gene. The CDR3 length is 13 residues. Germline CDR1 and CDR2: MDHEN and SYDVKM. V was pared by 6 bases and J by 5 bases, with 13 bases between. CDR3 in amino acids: CASSPPSLETQYF. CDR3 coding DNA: TGTGCCAGCAGCCCCCCCTCTCTGGAGACCCAGTACTTC.

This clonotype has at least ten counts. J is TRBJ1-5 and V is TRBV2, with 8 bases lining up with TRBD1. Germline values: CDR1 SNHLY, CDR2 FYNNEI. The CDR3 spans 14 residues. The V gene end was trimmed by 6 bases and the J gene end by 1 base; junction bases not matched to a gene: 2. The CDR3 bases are TGTGCCAGCAGCGCAGGGGGCAGCAATCAGCCCCAGCATTTT. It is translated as CASSAGGSNQPQHF.

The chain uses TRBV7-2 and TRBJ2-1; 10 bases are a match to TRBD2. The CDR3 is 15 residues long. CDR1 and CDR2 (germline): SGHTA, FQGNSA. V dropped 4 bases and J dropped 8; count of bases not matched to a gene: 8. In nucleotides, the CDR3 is TGTGCCAGCAGCTCAAGCGGGGGGGGCCTCTATGAGCAGTTCTTC. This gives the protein CASSSSGGGLYEQFF.

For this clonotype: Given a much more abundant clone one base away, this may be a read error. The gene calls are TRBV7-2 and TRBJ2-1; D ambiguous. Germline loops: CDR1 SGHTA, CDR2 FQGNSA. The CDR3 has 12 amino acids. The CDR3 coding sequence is TGTGCCAGCAGGTTAGCCCAGATGGGCCTCTTCTTC. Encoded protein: CASRLAQMGLFF.

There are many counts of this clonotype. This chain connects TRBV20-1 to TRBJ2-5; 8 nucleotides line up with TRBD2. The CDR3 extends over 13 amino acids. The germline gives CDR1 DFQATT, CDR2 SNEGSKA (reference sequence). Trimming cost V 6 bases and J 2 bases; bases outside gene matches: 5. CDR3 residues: CSAQTSAQETQYF. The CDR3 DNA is TGCAGTGCGCAGACTAGCGCGCAAGAGACCCAGTACTTC.

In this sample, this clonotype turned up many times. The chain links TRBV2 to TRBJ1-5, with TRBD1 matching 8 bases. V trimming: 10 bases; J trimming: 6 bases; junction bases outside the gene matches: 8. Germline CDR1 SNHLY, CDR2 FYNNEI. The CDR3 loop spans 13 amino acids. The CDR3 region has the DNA TGTGCCACCGGACAGGGCCATACTCAGCCCCAGCATTTT. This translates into CATGQGHTQPQHF.

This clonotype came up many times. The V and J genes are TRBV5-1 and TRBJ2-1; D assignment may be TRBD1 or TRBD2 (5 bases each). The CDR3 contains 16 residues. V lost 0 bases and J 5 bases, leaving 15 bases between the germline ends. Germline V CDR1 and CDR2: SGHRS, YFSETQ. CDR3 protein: CASSLAWGSQDNEQFF. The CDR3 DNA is TGCGCCAGCAGCTTGGCGTGGGGGAGTCAGGACAATGAGCAGTTCTTC.

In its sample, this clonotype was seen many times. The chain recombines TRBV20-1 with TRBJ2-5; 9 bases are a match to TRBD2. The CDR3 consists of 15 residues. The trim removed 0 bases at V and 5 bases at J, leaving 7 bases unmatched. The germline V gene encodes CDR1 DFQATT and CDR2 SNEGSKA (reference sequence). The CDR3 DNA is TGCAGTGCTAGAGATTCTAGCGGGGTGACGGAGACCCAGTACTTC. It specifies CSARDSSGVTETQYF.

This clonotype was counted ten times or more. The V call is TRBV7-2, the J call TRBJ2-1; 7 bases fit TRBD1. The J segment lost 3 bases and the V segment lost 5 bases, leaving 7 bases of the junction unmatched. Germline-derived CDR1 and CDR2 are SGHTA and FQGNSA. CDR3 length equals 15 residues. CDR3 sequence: CASSPDRAGYNEQFF. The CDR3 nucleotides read TGTGCCAGCAGCCCCGACAGGGCGGGCTACAATGAGCAGTTCTTC.

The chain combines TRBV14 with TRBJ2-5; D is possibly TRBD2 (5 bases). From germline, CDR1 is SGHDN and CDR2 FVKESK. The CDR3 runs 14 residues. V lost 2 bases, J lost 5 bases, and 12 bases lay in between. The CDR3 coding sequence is TGTGCCAGCAGCCAATTCGGGGTGATCGAGACCCAGTACTTC. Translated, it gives CASSQFGVIETQYF. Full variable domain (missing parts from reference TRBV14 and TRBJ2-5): EAGVTQFPSHSVIEKGQTVTLRCDPISGHDNLYWYRRVMGKEIKFLLHFVKESKQDESGMPNNRFLAERTGGTYSTLKVQPAELEDSGVYFCASSQFGVIETQYFGPGTRLLVL.

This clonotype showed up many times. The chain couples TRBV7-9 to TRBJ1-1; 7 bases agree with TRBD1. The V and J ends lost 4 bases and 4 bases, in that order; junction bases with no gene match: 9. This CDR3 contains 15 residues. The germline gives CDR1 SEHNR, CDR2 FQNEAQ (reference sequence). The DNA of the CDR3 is TGTGCCAGCAGCTCCGCATACAGGGGAGGCACTGAAGCTTTCTTT. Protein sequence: CASSSAYRGGTEAFF.

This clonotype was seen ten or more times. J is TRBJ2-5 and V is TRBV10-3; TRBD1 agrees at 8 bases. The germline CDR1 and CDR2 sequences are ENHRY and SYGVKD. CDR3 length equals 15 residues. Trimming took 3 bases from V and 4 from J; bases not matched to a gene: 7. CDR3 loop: CAISETGGFIETQYF. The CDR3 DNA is TGTGCCATCAGTGAAACAGGGGGATTCATAGAGACCCAGTACTTC.

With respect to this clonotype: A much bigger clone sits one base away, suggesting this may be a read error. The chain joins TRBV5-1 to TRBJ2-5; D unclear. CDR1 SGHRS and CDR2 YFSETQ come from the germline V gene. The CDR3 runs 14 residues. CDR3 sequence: CVTSLSGVEETQYF. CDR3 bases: TGCGTCACATCCCTATCCGGCGTGGAAGAGACCCAGTACTTC.